Listed here are 5 T cell receptor beta chains from one sample, sequenced in a study of cytomegalovirus exposure and HLA in healthy donors. With 60 Vbeta and 13 Jbeta primers, the PCR was carried out. Clones were read by immunoSEQ multiplex PCR, and TCRdb kept only the in-frame ones, dropping some. The sample carries under 250,000 clones, more than 70% recorded once. Sequencing input: PBMCs. All receptors come from a boy between 10 and 17 years old in good health and CMV-seronegative.

The chain combines TRBV5-4 with TRBJ2-7; 13 bases fit TRBD2. CDR1 and CDR2 from the germline V gene are SGHNT and YYREEE (reference sequence). CDR3 length: 16 residues. The trim removed 4 bases at V and 2 bases at J, leaving 6 bases unmatched. The CDR3 here is CASSQGLAGIAYEQYF. DNA of the CDR3: TGTGCCAGCAGCCAGGGACTAGCGGGGATTGCCTACGAGCAGTACTTC. Filled out from reference TRBV5-4 and TRBJ2-7, the complete variable domain reads ETGVTQSPTHLIKTRGQQVTLRCSSQSGHNTVSWYQQALGQGPQFIFQYYREEENGRGNFPPRFSGLQFPNYSSELNVNALELDDSALYLCASSQGLAGIAYEQYFGPGTRLTVT.

This CDR3 reads CASSLAPLAASYEQYF. The CDR3 DNA is TGTGCCAGCAGCTTAGCGCCTCTGGCGGCCTCCTACGAGCAGTACTTC. V usage is TRBV7-2 and J usage is TRBJ2-7; no firm D call. From germline, CDR1 is SGHTA and CDR2 FQGNSA. The CDR3 loop spans 16 amino acids. The ends were cut back, 0 bases at V and 0 bases at J, with 12 bases in the middle.

The V gene is TRBV6-6, the J gene TRBJ1-1; D not certain. Germline loops: CDR1 MNHNY, CDR2 SVGAGI (reference sequence). This CDR3 is 14 amino acids long. Trimming cost V 5 bases and J 1 base, with 11 bases left between them. In nucleotides, the CDR3 is TGTGCCAGCAGTCTCACTTTTTGGAACACTGAAGCTTTCTTT. It codes for CASSLTFWNTEAFF.

V gene TRBV9 combines with J gene TRBJ2-3; D unclear. The V gene lost 0 bases and the J gene lost 1 base, with 12 bases spanning the gap. Germline-derived CDR1 and CDR2 are SGDLS and YYNGEE. The CDR3 is made up of 16 amino acids. The CDR3 is CASSVVGSLGTDTQYF. CDR3 DNA: TGTGCCAGCAGCGTAGTCGGTAGCCTGGGCACAGATACGCAGTATTTT. Complete variable domain (other parts from reference TRBV9 and TRBJ2-3): DSGVTQTPKHLITATGQRVTLRCSPRSGDLSVYWYQQSLDQGLQFLIQYYNGEERAKGNILERFSAQQFPDLHSELNLSSLELGDSALYFCASSVVGSLGTDTQYFGPGTRLTVL.

J is TRBJ1-6 and V is TRBV19; 7 bases map to TRBD1. With V trimmed by 5 bases and J by 0 bases, 16 bases remained unmatched. From germline, CDR1 is LNHDA and CDR2 SQIVND (reference sequence). The CDR3 length is 20 residues. CDR3 residues: CASSLSLLKGALSYNSPLHF. CDR3 sequence (DNA): TGTGCCAGTAGTCTGTCCTTGCTTAAGGGGGCCCTCTCCTATAATTCACCCCTCCACTTT.